The clone carrying this T cell receptor beta chain was seen a single time. The CDR3 spans 20 residues. Per the germline V gene, CDR1 is LGHNA and CDR2 is YNFKEQ. With 1 base clipped from V and 5 bases from J, the junction kept 18 bases outside the gene matches. The record originates from a study of blood T cell repertoires in COVID-19. As for the study in general: The cDNA or gDNA used as material had been derived from T cells, B-cell-depleted T cells, or PBMCs.

In the authors' methods: Counts of nucleated cells, estimated from reference gene primer amplification, were obtained. The protocol was immunoSEQ multiplex PCR, while the TCRdb copy is restricted to in-frame clones and leaves out a portion. From that table come the V and J calls and clone size; the DNA was used to work out D and trimming. The table lists 190,000 or so clones, 80% to 90% of them singletons, with 0.7% to 0.8% in the top ten. The chain employs TRBV4-2 and TRBJ2-2; 8 bases fit TRBD2. Sequencing input: peripheral blood. This TCR was recovered from a woman in her seventies with acute or convalescent COVID-19. In nucleotides, the CDR3 is TGTGCCAGCAGCCAAGTACCCCTTCCCTCCCCGGGGGGGCCGACCGGGGAGCTGTTTTTT. Translation gives CASSQVPLPSPGGPTGELFF.